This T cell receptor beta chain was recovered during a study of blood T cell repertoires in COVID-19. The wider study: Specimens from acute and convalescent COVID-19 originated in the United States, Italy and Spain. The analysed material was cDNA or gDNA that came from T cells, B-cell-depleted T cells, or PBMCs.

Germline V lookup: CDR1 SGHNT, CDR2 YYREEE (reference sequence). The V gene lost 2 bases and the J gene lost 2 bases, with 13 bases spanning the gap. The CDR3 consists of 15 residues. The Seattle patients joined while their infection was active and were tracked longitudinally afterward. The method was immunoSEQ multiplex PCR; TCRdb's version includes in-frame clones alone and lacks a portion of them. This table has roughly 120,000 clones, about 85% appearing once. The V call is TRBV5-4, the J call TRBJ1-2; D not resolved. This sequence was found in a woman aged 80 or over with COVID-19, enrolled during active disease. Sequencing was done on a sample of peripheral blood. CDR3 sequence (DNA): TGTGCCAGCAGCTTTTGGGAGCGCCCAAACTATGGCTACACCTTC. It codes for CASSFWERPNYGYTF. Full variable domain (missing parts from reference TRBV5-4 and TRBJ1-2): ETGVTQSPTHLIKTRGQQVTLRCSSQSGHNTVSWYQQALGQGPQFIFQYYREEENGRGNFPPRFSGLQFPNYSSELNVNALELDDSALYLCASSFWERPNYGYTFGSGTRLTVV.